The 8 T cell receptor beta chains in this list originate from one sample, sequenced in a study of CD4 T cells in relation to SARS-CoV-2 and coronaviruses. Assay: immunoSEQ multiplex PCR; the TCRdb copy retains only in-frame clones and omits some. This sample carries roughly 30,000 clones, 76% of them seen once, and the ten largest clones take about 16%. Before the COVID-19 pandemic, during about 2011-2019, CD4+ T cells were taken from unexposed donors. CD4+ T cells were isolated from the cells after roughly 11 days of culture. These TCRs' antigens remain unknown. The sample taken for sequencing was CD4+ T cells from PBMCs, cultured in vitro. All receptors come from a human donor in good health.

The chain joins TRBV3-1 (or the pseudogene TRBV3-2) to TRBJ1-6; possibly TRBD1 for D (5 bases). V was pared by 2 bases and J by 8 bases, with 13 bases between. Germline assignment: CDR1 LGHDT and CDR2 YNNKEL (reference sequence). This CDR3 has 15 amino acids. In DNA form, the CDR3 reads TGTGCCAGCAGCCAACCGTTTGGGGGGGATTCACCCCTCCACTTT. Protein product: CASSQPFGGDSPLHF.

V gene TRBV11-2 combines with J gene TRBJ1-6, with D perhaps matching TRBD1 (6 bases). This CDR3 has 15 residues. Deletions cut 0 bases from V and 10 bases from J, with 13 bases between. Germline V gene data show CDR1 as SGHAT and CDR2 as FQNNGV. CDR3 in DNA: TGTGCCAGCAGCTTAGATCAGAACAGGGAGTCACCCCTCCACTTT. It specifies CASSLDQNRESPLHF.

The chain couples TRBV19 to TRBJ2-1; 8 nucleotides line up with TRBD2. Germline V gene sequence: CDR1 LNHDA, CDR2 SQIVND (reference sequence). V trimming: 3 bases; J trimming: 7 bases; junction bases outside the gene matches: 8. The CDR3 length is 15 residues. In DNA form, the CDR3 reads TGTGCCAGTAGTATTCGCGGGAGGTCGGGGAATGAGCAGTTCTTC. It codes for CASSIRGRSGNEQFF. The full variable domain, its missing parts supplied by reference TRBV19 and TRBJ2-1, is DGGITQSPKYLFRKEGQNVTLSCEQNLNHDAMYWYRQDPGQGLRLIYYSQIVNDFQKGDIAEGYSVSREKKESFPLTVTSAQKNPTAFYLCASSIRGRSGNEQFFGPGTRLTVL.

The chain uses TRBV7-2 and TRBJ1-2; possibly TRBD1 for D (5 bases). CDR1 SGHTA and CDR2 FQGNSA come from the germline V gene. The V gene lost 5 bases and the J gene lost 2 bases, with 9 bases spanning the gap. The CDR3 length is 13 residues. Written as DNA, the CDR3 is TGTGCCAGCAGCAATGACAGAAACTATGGCTACACCTTC. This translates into CASSNDRNYGYTF. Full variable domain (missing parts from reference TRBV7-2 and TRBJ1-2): GAGVSQSPSNKVTEKGKDVELRCDPISGHTALYWYRQSLGQGLEFLIYFQGNSAPDKSGLPSDRFSAERTGGSVSTLTIQRTQQEDSAVYLCASSNDRNYGYTFGSGTRLTVV.

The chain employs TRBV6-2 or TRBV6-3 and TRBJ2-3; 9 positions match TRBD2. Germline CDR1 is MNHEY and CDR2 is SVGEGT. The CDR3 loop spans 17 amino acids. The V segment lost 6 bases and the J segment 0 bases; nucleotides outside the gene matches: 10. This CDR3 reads CASSPDGSGSSTDTQYF. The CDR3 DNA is TGTGCCAGCAGCCCCGATGGTAGCGGGAGCAGCACAGATACGCAGTATTTT.

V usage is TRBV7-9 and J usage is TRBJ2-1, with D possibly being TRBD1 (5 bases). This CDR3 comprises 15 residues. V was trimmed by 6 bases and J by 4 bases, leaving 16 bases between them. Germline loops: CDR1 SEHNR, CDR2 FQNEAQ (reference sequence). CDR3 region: CASSLKGSRYNEQFF. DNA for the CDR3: TGTGCCAGCAGTCTCAAGGGGTCGAGGTACAATGAGCAGTTCTTC.

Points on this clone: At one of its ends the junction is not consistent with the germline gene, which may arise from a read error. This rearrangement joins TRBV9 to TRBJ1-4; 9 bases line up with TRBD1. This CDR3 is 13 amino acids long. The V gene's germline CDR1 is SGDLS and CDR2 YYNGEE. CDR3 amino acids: CASSAQPGQGLSF. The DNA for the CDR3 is TGTGCCAGCAGCGCGCAACCGGGACAGGGTCTTAGTTTT.

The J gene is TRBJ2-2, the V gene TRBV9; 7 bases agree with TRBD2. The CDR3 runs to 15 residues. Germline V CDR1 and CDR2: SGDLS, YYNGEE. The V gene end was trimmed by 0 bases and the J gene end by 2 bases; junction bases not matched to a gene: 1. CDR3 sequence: CASSVASGNTGELFF. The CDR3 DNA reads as TGTGCCAGCAGCGTAGCTAGCGGTAACACCGGGGAGCTGTTTTTT.